Below, 2 T cell receptor beta chains from the same sample are listed, as sequenced in a study of blood T cell repertoires in COVID-19 (TCRdb year 2020). The library was produced with the immunoSEQ multiplex PCR assay. TCRdb obtained this table from immuneACCESS and retained in-frame rearrangements with V and J assigned. These tables miss some clones; where compared with another copy, unresolved V genes account for less than half of the shortfall, and the remainder is unexplained. The sample data list around 140,000 clones, and approximately 88% of these were observed just once. Clones ranked in the top ten supply approximately 2% of the sample. The sequenced sample was peripheral blood. The receptors originated from a man aged 65 to 85 with active COVID-19.

The chain employs TRBV7-9 and TRBJ2-5; TRBD2 matches 7 bases. Germline assignment: CDR1 SEHNR and CDR2 FQNEAQ (reference sequence). V lost 4 bases to trimming and J lost 2 bases; unmatched junction nucleotides: 7. The CDR3 length is 15 residues. The CDR3 DNA reads TGTGCCAGCAGCTCCCGGGACTACCAACAAGAGACCCAGTACTTC. Translation gives CASSSRDYQQETQYF.

V and J are TRBV28 and TRBJ1-1, with 8 positions matching TRBD1. With 4 bases clipped from V and 6 bases from J, the junction kept 7 bases outside the gene matches. Germline CDR1 MDHEN, CDR2 SYDVKM. The CDR3 extends over 14 amino acids. The CDR3 region is CASSSRDRPAEAFF. CDR3 DNA sequence: TGTGCCAGCAGTTCCCGGGACAGGCCCGCTGAAGCTTTCTTT.